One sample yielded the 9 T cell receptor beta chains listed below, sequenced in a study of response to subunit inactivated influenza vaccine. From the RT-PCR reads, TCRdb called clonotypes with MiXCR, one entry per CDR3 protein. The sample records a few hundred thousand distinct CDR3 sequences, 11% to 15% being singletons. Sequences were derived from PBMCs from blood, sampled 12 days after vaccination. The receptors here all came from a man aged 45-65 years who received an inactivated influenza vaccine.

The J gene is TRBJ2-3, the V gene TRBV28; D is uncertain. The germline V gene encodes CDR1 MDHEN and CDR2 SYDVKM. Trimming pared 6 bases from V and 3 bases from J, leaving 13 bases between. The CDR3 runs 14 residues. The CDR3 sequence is CASSWVVGTDTQYF. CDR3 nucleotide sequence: TGTGCCAGCAGCTGGGTCGTGGGGACAGATACGCAGTATTTT.

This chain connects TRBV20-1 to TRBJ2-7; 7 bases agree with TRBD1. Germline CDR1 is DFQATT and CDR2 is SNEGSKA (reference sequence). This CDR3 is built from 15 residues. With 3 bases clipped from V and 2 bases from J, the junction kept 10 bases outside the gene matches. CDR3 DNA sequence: TGCAGTGCTAGGAGTAGGACAGGTGGGCCCTACGAGCAGTACTTC. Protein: CSARSRTGGPYEQYF.

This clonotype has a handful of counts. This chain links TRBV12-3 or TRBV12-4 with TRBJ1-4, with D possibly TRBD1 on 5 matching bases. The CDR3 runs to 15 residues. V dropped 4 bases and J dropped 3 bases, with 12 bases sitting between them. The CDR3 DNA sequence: TGTGCCAGCAGTTCCCGACAGTCAGCTAATGAAAAACTGTTTTTT. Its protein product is CASSSRQSANEKLFF.

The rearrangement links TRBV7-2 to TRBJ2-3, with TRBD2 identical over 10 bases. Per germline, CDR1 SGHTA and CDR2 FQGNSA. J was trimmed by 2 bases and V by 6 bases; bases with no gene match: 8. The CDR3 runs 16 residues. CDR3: CASRLRTSGTTDTQYF. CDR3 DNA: TGTGCCAGCAGACTAAGGACTAGCGGAACCACAGATACGCAGTATTTT.

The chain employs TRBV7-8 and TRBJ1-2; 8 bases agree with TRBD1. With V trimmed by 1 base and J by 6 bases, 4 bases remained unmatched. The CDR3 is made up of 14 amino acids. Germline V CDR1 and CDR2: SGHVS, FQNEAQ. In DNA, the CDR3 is TGTGCCAGCAGCTTAGGGGACAGGCTCCATGGCTACACCTTC. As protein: CASSLGDRLHGYTF.

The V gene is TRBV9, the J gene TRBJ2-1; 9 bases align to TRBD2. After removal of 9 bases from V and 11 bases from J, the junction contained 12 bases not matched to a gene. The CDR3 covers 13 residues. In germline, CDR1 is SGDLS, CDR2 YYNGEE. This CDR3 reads CATNPAGGDKQFF. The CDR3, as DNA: TGTGCCACCAACCCTGCGGGGGGGGACAAGCAGTTCTTC.

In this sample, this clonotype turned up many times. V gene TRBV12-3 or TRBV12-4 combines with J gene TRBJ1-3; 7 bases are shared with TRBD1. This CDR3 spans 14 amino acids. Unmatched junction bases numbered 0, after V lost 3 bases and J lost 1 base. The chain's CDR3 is CASSLGQSGNTIYF. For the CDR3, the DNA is TGTGCCAGCAGTTTGGGACAGTCTGGAAACACCATATATTTT.

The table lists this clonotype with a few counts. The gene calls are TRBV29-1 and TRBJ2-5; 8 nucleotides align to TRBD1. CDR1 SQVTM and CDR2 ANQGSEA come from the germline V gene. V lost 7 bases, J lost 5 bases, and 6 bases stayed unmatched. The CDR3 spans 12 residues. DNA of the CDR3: TGCAGCGCAGACAGGGGTAGGGAGACCCAGTACTTC. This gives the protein CSADRGRETQYF.

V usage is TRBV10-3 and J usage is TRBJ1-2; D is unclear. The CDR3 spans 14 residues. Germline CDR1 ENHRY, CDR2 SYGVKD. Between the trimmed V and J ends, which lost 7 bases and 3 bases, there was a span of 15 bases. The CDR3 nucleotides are TGTGCCATCAAAAGGGCGGCAGAAGACTATGGCTACACCTTC. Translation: CAIKRAAEDYGYTF.